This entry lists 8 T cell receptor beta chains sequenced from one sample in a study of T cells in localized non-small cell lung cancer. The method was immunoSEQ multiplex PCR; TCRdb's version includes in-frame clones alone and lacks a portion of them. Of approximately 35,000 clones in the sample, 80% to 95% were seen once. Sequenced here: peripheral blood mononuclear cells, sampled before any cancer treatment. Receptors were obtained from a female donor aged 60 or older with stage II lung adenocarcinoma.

CDR3: CASSLVVGSTGPRNEQFF. As DNA, the CDR3 is TGTGCCAGCAGCTTAGTAGTAGGTTCGACAGGACCGAGGAATGAGCAGTTCTTC. The chain recombines TRBV7-6 with TRBJ2-1; weak D call: TRBD1 (6 bases). Trimming stripped 1 base from V and 7 bases from J, with 23 bases between. The CDR3 totals 18 residues. Germline-derived CDR1 and CDR2 are SGHVS and FNYEAQ.

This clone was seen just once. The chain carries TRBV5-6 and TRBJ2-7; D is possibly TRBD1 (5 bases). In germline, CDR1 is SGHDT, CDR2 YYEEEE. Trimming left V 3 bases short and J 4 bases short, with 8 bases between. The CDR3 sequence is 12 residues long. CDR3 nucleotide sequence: TGTGCCAGCAGCTCTCAGGGATACGAGCAGTACTTC. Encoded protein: CASSSQGYEQYF.

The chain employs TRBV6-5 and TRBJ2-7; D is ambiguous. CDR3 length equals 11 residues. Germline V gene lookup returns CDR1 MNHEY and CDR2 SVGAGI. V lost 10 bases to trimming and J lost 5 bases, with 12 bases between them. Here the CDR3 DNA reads TGTGCCACCTCCGGGTTTGACGAGCAGTACTTC. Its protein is CATSGFDEQYF.

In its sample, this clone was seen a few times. The CDR3 DNA reads TGTGCCAGCAGCTTAGTTAGCGGGGGCCACTACGAGCAGTACTTC. Amino acids: CASSLVSGGHYEQYF. The chain has TRBV7-9 and TRBJ2-7; TRBD2 aligns across 9 bases. Germline V gene lookup returns CDR1 SEHNR and CDR2 FQNEAQ (reference sequence). The CDR3 has 15 amino acids. V was clipped by 1 base and J by 3 bases; unmatched bases: 4.

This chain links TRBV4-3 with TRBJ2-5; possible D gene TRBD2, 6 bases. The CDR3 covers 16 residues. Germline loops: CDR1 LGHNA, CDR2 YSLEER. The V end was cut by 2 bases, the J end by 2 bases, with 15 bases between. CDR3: CASSQTLLAAQETQYF. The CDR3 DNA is TGCGCCAGCAGCCAAACGTTGTTAGCGGCACAAGAGACCCAGTACTTC.

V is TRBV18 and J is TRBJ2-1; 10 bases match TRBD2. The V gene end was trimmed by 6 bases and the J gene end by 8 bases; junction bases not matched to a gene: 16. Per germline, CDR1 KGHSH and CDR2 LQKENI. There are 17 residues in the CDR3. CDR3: CASSQTPLAGANHEQFF. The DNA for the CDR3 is TGTGCCAGCTCCCAAACCCCGCTAGCGGGAGCTAACCATGAGCAGTTCTTC.

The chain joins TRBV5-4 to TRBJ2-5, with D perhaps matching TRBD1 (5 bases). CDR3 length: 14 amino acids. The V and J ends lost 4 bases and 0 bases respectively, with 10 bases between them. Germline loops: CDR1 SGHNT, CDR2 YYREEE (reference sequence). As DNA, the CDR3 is TGTGCCAGCAGCACCCCGACAGACCAAGAGACCCAGTACTTC. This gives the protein CASSTPTDQETQYF.

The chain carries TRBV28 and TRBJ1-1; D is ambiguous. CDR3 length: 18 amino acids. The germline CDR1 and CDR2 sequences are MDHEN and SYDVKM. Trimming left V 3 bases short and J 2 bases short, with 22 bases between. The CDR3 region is CASSFIPLRARGNTEAFF. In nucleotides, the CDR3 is TGTGCCAGCAGTTTTATCCCTTTGCGGGCCCGGGGAAACACTGAAGCTTTCTTT.